The 21 T cell receptor beta chains presented below share a single source sample, sequenced in a study of blood T cells in healthy people across ages. For the second PCR, which ran for roughly 7 to 11 cycles, a sample-barcoded 5' primer and a J-beta primer mix were used. TCRdb fed the 5' RACE reads into MiXCR, producing one record per CDR3 protein. The data contain around 1.1 million distinct CDR3 sequences, around two fifths of them singletons. The material sequenced was blood. The receptor source for this set is a man aged 18 to 30 in good health.

This chain uses TRBV9 with TRBJ2-2; 10 nucleotides align to TRBD1. Germline V gene data show CDR1 as SGDLS and CDR2 as YYNGEE. J gave up 5 bases and V 3 bases, and 7 bases lay outside the gene matches. The CDR3 spans 16 residues. The CDR3 loop is CASSAGTGDPTGELFF. The CDR3 coding sequence is TGTGCCAGCAGCGCTGGGACAGGGGATCCTACCGGGGAGCTGTTTTTT.

This chain joins TRBV12-3 or TRBV12-4 and TRBJ2-2; D is perhaps TRBD1 (6 bases). Trimming cost V 5 bases and J 6 bases, with 13 bases left between them. The CDR3 totals 14 residues. The DNA of the CDR3 is TGTGCCAGCAGTCCGCCAGGGGATCCCGGGGAGCTGTTTTTT. It specifies CASSPPGDPGELFF.

This clonotype has only a few counts. The chain couples TRBV2 to TRBJ2-5; D is possibly TRBD1 or TRBD2 (5 bases each). The CDR3 runs to 17 residues. The germline V gene has CDR1 SNHLY and CDR2 FYNNEI. V was cut by 7 bases and J by 1 base, with 22 bases left in between. The CDR3 sequence is CASIRGKGRITQETQYF. The CDR3 bases are TGTGCCAGCATTCGAGGGAAGGGGCGGATAACCCAAGAGACCCAGTACTTC.

This clonotype was seen only a few times. V and J are TRBV29-1 and TRBJ1-1, with TRBD1 matching 9 bases. The CDR3 spans 14 residues. V lost 4 bases, J lost 1 base, and 4 bases stayed unmatched. Germline CDR1 reads SQVTM; CDR2 reads ANQGSEA. CDR3 in amino acids: CSVGPGQGNTEAFF. The CDR3 nucleotides read TGCAGCGTTGGGCCGGGACAGGGGAACACTGAAGCTTTCTTT.

The chain combines TRBV2 with TRBJ1-4; D is ambiguous. The CDR3 covers 14 residues. CDR1 is SNHLY and CDR2 is FYNNEI in the germline V gene. V lost 2 bases, J lost 4 bases, and 8 bases lay in between. DNA of the CDR3: TGTGCCAGCAGTGAACGGTCAAATAATGAAAAACTGTTTTTT. This codes for CASSERSNNEKLFF.

This chain connects TRBV7-2 to TRBJ1-1; TRBD1 matches 8 bases. CDR3 length: 14 amino acids. V gave up 6 bases and J gave up 5 bases; unmatched junction bases: 8. Germline-derived CDR1 and CDR2 are SGHTA and FQGNSA. DNA for the CDR3: TGTGCCAGCAGATACTCAGGGGGCGTTACTGAAGCTTTCTTT. Amino acid sequence: CASRYSGGVTEAFF.

The V call is TRBV7-2, the J call TRBJ2-3, with 8 bases identical to TRBD2. V lost 6 bases and J lost 2; bases outside the gene matches: 7. From germline, CDR1 is SGHTA and CDR2 FQGNSA. The CDR3 loop spans 15 amino acids. Written as DNA, the CDR3 is TGTGCCAGCAGATCCCGTAGCGGGGCCACAGATACGCAGTATTTT. Its protein is CASRSRSGATDTQYF.

This clonotype was counted at least ten times. The chain joins TRBV27 to TRBJ2-6; D call uncertain. V lost 2 bases to trimming and J lost 0 bases, with 5 bases between them. This CDR3 has 15 residues. Germline V gene lookup returns CDR1 MNHEY and CDR2 SMNVEV (reference sequence). CDR3 residues: CASSLASSGANVLTF. In DNA, the CDR3 is TGTGCCAGCAGTTTAGCCAGCTCTGGGGCCAACGTCCTGACTTTC. The full variable domain, completed using reference TRBV27 and TRBJ2-6, is EAQVTQNPRYLITVTGKKLTVTCSQNMNHEYMSWYRQDPGLGLRQIYYSMNVEVTDKGDVPEGYKVSRKEKRNFPLILESPSPNQTSLYFCASSLASSGANVLTFGAGSRLTVL.

This CDR3 reads CSARQGYNSPLHF. CDR3 in DNA: TGCAGTGCAAGACAGGGGTATAATTCACCCCTCCACTTT. This chain uses TRBV20-1 with TRBJ1-6, with 8 bases lining up with TRBD1. The length of the CDR3 is 13 residues. The trim removed 6 bases at V and 4 bases at J, leaving 2 bases unmatched. Germline V lookup: CDR1 DFQATT, CDR2 SNEGSKA (reference sequence).

For this clonotype: This sequence may be a read error, since a much larger clone differs from it by one base. The genes are TRBV20-1 and TRBJ1-2, with 7 bases matching TRBD1. With 1 base clipped from V and 2 bases from J, the junction kept 13 bases outside the gene matches. The CDR3 length is 17 residues. Germline V CDR1 and CDR2: DFQATT, SNEGSKA (reference sequence). The CDR3 region is CSARARRPGQINYGYTF. The CDR3 nucleotides are TGCAGTGCTAGAGCCCGGAGGCCGGGACAGATCAACTATGGCTACACCTTC.

The rearrangement uses TRBV12-3 or TRBV12-4 and TRBJ2-1; D uncertain. Deletions cut 3 bases from V and 5 bases from J, with 14 bases between. The CDR3 sequence is 15 residues long. The CDR3 DNA is TGTGCCAGCAGTTTTGTGTCCAAAATTCACAATGAGCAGTTCTTC. It specifies CASSFVSKIHNEQFF.

This chain links TRBV20-1 with TRBJ1-5; weak D call: TRBD1 (6 bases). Trimming cost V 0 bases and J 3 bases, with 12 bases left between them. Germline V CDR1 and CDR2: DFQATT, SNEGSKA (reference sequence). The length of the CDR3 is 15 residues. The CDR3 spells CSARDKTGINQPQHF. CDR3 nucleotides: TGCAGTGCTAGAGATAAGACAGGAATCAATCAGCCCCAGCATTTT.

The chain has TRBV20-1 and TRBJ1-4; the D gene is possibly TRBD1 (5 bases). Between the trimmed V and J ends, which lost 2 bases and 8 bases, there was a span of 12 bases. Per germline, CDR1 DFQATT and CDR2 SNEGSKA (reference sequence). The CDR3 has 13 amino acids. In nucleotides, the CDR3 is TGCAGTGCTAGACAGGGTGGTGGGGAAAAACTGTTTTTT. This codes for CSARQGGGEKLFF.

This chain links TRBV30 with TRBJ2-3; 9 nucleotides match TRBD1. CDR3 length equals 14 residues. Germline trimming cut 2 bases from V and 4 bases from J; bases unmatched to any gene: 4. CDR1 is GTSNPN and CDR2 is SVGIG in the germline V gene (reference sequence). CDR3 sequence reads: CAWSSGQGADTQYF. Written as DNA, the CDR3 is TGTGCCTGGAGTTCGGGACAGGGTGCAGATACGCAGTATTTT. The whole variable domain, filled in from reference TRBV30 and TRBJ2-3, reads SQTIHQWPATLVQPVGSPLSLECTVEGTSNPNLYWYRQAAGRGLQLLFYSVGIGQISSEVPQNLSASRPQDRQFILSSKKLLLSDSGFYLCAWSSGQGADTQYFGPGTRLTVL.

This clonotype was found a few times. This chain joins TRBV7-2 and TRBJ1-1, with D possibly being TRBD1 (5 bases). This CDR3 is 15 amino acids long. Trimming pared 0 bases from V and 2 bases from J, leaving 10 bases between. Germline values: CDR1 SGHTA, CDR2 FQGNSA. CDR3 nucleotides: TGTGCCAGCAGCTTAGCTCAGGGAGATAACACTGAAGCTTTCTTT. This codes for CASSLAQGDNTEAFF.

The chain carries TRBV7-9 and TRBJ2-7; maybe TRBD1 (5 bases). The V end lost 4 bases, the J end lost 3 bases, and 19 bases lay between the germline ends. The CDR3 length is 16 residues. Germline V gives CDR1 SEHNR, CDR2 FQNEAQ (reference sequence). CDR3 loop: CASSSNSGHKNYEQYF. In nucleotides, the CDR3 is TGTGCCAGCAGCTCTAACAGTGGACACAAAAACTACGAGCAGTACTTC. Variable domain in full (rest from reference TRBV7-9 and TRBJ2-7): DTGVSQNPRHKITKRGQNVTFRCDPISEHNRLYWYRQTLGQGPEFLTYFQNEAQLEKSRLLSDRFSAERPKGSFSTLEIQRTEQGDSAMYLCASSSNSGHKNYEQYFGPGTRLTVT.

The V gene is TRBV6-1, the J gene TRBJ1-5, with D uncertain. The germline gives CDR1 MNHNS, CDR2 SASEGT. The CDR3 extends over 14 amino acids. V lost 10 bases to trimming and J lost 2 bases, with 15 bases between them. In nucleotides, the CDR3 is TGTGCCACCGAGGAGGTGATTGGCAATCAGCCCCAGCATTTT. Translated: CATEEVIGNQPQHF.

This clonotype was counted ten times or more. V and J are TRBV10-3 and TRBJ2-4; tentative D call: TRBD2 (5 bases). Trimming removed 10 bases from V and 0 bases from J, with 25 bases in between. From germline, CDR1 is ENHRY and CDR2 SYGVKD. The length of the CDR3 is 18 residues. In DNA, the CDR3 is TGTGCCACAACATCAGAGAAAAAACTAGGTCGAGCCAAAAACATTCAGTACTTC. It encodes CATTSEKKLGRAKNIQYF.

V gene TRBV7-9 combines with J gene TRBJ2-2; D possibly corresponds to TRBD2 (6 bases). Germline assignment: CDR1 SEHNR and CDR2 FQNEAQ (reference sequence). The V end lost 3 bases, the J end lost 4 bases, and 12 bases lay between the germline ends. CDR3 length: 15 residues. The CDR3 region has the DNA TGTGCCAGCAGCTTGCGGGAAGTGGGCACCGGGGAGCTGTTTTTT. It encodes CASSLREVGTGELFF.

The J gene is TRBJ1-2, the V gene TRBV5-6, with a possible D match to TRBD1 (5 bases). The CDR3 length is 13 residues. Germline values: CDR1 SGHDT, CDR2 YYEEEE. V was trimmed by 4 bases and J by 7 bases, leaving 14 bases between them. The CDR3 DNA follows: TGTGCCAGCAGCCCCCACAGGCTCTCTGGCTACACCTTC. Translated: CASSPHRLSGYTF.

V is TRBV30 and J is TRBJ2-7; 9 bases are shared with TRBD1. Germline trimming cut 5 bases from V and 7 bases from J; bases unmatched to any gene: 6. This CDR3 region has 12 residues. Per the germline V gene, CDR1 is GTSNPN and CDR2 is SVGIG (reference sequence). The CDR3 sequence: CAWGTGYNEQYF. CDR3 nucleotide sequence: TGTGCCTGGGGGACAGGGTACAATGAGCAGTACTTC. Complete variable domain (other parts from reference TRBV30 and TRBJ2-7): SQTIHQWPATLVQPVGSPLSLECTVEGTSNPNLYWYRQAAGRGLQLLFYSVGIGQISSEVPQNLSASRPQDRQFILSSKKLLLSDSGFYLCAWGTGYNEQYFGPGTRLTVT.